The 7 T cell receptor beta chains given below trace back to one sample, sequenced in a study of regulatory T cells in long-lasting Graves disease. The time point: newly diagnosed GD, antithyroid drugs for less than 3 months. Scientists built the TCR library using RNA that was extracted from PBMCs. Arm-PCR of CDR3 regions with iRepertoire HTBI primers generated TCR beta libraries. From the multiplex PCR reads, TCRdb called clonotypes with MiXCR, one entry per CDR3 protein. The sample has 400,000 to 500,000 distinct CDR3 sequences, approximately 15% seen once; the top ten hold about 15%. This same sample was also taken into another study, of T cells in Graves' hyperthyroidism and ophthalmopathy.

This material consisted of peripheral blood mononuclear cells (PBMCs), taken at new diagnosis, from a patient treated with antithyroid drugs. These receptors were taken from a woman aged 45-60 years with Graves disease.

This clonotype was observed many times. Written as DNA, the CDR3 is TGTGCCAGCTCACCACCGGAGCTAGCGGGAGAGCAGTTCTTC. This gives the protein CASSPPELAGEQFF. The chain has TRBV18 and TRBJ2-1; TRBD2 agrees at 9 bases. Germline CDR1 is KGHSH and CDR2 is LQKENI. This CDR3 contains 14 residues. V was pared by 0 bases and J by 10 bases, with 4 bases of the junction left unmatched.

This chain connects TRBV5-1 to TRBJ2-1, with 7 bases fitting TRBD2. The junction had 6 bases not matched to a gene; V was cut back by 1 base and J by 5 bases. Germline loops: CDR1 SGHRS, CDR2 YFSETQ. This CDR3 is 15 amino acids long. In nucleotides, the CDR3 is TGCGCCAGCAGCTTGTGGGCGGGAGCGAACAATGAGCAGTTCTTC. It specifies CASSLWAGANNEQFF.

The chain carries TRBV7-3 and TRBJ2-1; D not resolved. Trimming took off 1 base at V and 3 bases at J, with 19 bases between the two ends. This CDR3 contains 18 residues. Germline V gives CDR1 SGHTA, CDR2 FQGTGA. In DNA, the CDR3 is TGTGCCAGCAGCTTAAACCCCCCTCAGACTGGCCACTACAATGAGCAGTTCTTC. Translating it yields CASSLNPPQTGHYNEQFF.

This clonotype was picked up many times. This sequence joins TRBV6-2 or TRBV6-3 and TRBJ2-5; D remains ambiguous. Germline CDR1 is MNHEY and CDR2 is SVGEGT. Trimming left V 2 bases short and J 5 bases short, with 3 bases between. This CDR3 contains 11 residues. Here the CDR3 DNA reads TGTGCCAGCAGTTACAAGGAGACCCAGTACTTC. Amino acid sequence: CASSYKETQYF.

This clonotype showed up many times. The chain couples TRBV7-2 to TRBJ2-3; no definite D call. The CDR3 totals 16 residues. V lost 3 bases and J lost 6, with 19 bases in between. Germline-derived CDR1 and CDR2 are SGHTA and FQGNSA. The CDR3 region is CASSFDSTPVGDTQYF. The CDR3 coding sequence is TGTGCCAGCAGCTTTGACTCGACCCCCGTGGGGGATACGCAGTATTTT.

This clonotype was detected many times. The CDR3 coding sequence is TGTGCCAGCAGCGTAGCCCCATCTGGGCATAATTCACCCCTCCACTTT. It codes for CASSVAPSGHNSPLHF. V gene TRBV9 combines with J gene TRBJ1-6; D call uncertain. Germline V CDR1 and CDR2: SGDLS, YYNGEE. Trimming removed 0 bases from V and 5 bases from J, with 12 bases in between. This CDR3 region has 16 residues.

The V gene is TRBV6-5, the J gene TRBJ1-2; TRBD1 matches at 10 bases. The CDR3 spans 16 residues. V shed 2 bases, J shed 4 bases, and the junction held 7 bases outside the gene matches. Germline CDR1 is MNHEY and CDR2 is SVGAGI. In DNA, the CDR3 is TGTGCCAGCAGTTACGAGCTGGGACAGGGGATCTATGGCTACACCTTC. This codes for CASSYELGQGIYGYTF.